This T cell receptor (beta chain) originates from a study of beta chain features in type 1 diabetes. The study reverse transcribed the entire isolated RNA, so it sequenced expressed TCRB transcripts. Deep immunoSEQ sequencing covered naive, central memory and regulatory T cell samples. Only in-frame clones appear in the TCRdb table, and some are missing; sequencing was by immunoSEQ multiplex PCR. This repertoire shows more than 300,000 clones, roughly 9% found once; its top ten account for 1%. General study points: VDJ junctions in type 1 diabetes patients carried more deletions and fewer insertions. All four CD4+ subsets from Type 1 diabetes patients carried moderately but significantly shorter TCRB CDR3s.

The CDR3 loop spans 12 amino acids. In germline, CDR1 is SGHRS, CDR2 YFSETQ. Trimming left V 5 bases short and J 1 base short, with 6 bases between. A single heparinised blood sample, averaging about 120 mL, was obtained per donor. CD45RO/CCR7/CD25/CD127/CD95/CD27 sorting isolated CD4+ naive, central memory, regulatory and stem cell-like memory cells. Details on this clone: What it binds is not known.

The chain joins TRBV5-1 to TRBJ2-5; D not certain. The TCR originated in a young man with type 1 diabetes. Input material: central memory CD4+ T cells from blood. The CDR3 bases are TGCGCCAGCAGGCATACCCAAGAGACCCAGTACTTC. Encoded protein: CASRHTQETQYF.